This T cell receptor beta chain derives from a study of T cell responses to AZD1222 COVID-19 vaccine. Measured with immunoSEQ multiplex PCR; TCRdb has only the in-frame clones, and not every one. The sample carries tens of thousands of clones, around 90% recorded once. Investigators merged groups given second doses at roughly 4 or roughly 12 weeks. As for this clone: Antigen: not known.

V shed 5 bases and J shed 5 bases, with 13 bases lying between them. In germline, CDR1 is SGHNT, CDR2 YENEEA. The CDR3 loop spans 14 amino acids. Study findings and constraints: An increase in Spike-specific TCR breadth and depth was observed after two AZD1222 doses.

The receptor was isolated from an adult who received the AZD1222 COVID-19 vaccine. This chain connects TRBV11-3 to TRBJ2-1; TRBD1 is a possible D gene (5 bases). Material: peripheral blood, obtained 28 days after the second AZD1222 dose. Here the CDR3 reads CASSPGPENNEQFF. The CDR3, as DNA: TGTGCCAGCAGCCCAGGGCCGGAGAACAATGAGCAGTTCTTC.